The present T cell receptor beta chain was sequenced within a study of metastatic and nonmetastatic thyroid tumors. The wider study: Comparison of repertoires was carried out across blood and tumor or nodule tissue from malignant and benign thyroid patients. Whole-study results and caveats: The study reportedly found significantly higher TCR beta diversity in malignant thyroid tumors than benign nodules, in blood and tumor.

Comment on this clone: Its cognate antigen is unknown.

Every patient was untreated before thyroid surgery. The V segment lost 6 bases and the J segment 2 bases; nucleotides outside the gene matches: 12. Germline V gives CDR1 DFQATT, CDR2 SNEGSKA (reference sequence). This CDR3 is 16 amino acids long. Per the original data handling: Built for papillary thyroid cancer, a distant-metastasis classifier drew on CDR3 differences across clinicopathological groups. TCRdb reanalyzed the PCR reads via MiXCR. TCRdb, rather than the study authors, made the V and J calls. The top ten clones hold approximately 24% of a sample with 39,000 or so clones, over 40% of them seen once.

The clonotype comes from a male donor with papillary thyroid cancer or a benign thyroid nodule (not recorded which). Some clones in this sample may be carry-over from other donors' samples. The V and J genes are TRBV20-1 and TRBJ2-3; 9 bases align to TRBD2. Input material: tumor tissue. The CDR3 here is CSAGPAGGGVTDTQYF. The CDR3 DNA follows: TGCAGTGCCGGCCCAGCGGGCGGGGGGGTCACAGATACGCAGTATTTT.